This T cell receptor beta chain comes out of a study of cytomegalovirus exposure and HLA in healthy donors. Study-level findings and limits: Serostatus for CMV was the only available immune exposure information. In a later analysis, specific HLA alleles were associated with some 16,000 TCR beta sequences at a 0.05 false discovery rate. Certain sequence variants were highly shared and formed a cluster, and this cluster was likely a sequencing artifact. Earlier findings revealed that most TCR beta V segments proved productive either about 87% or about 30% of the time.

The CDR3 runs 11 residues. With 8 bases clipped from V and 13 bases from J, the junction kept 11 bases outside the gene matches. Germline loops: CDR1 SGHVS, CDR2 FQNEAQ. Details on this clone: Its antigen remains unknown.

PCR involved 60 Vbeta and 13 Jbeta primers. Profiling relied on immunoSEQ multiplex PCR, and the TCRdb table lists in-frame clones only, not all of them. The sample shows around 180,000 clones, 75% to 85% of them seen only once. This TCR derives from a woman in her twenties or thirties in good health and CMV-seropositive. The chain joins TRBV7-8 to TRBJ2-7, with TRBD1 matching over 7 bases. The sequenced sample was PBMCs. DNA of the CDR3: TGTGCCAGCGGAATCACGGACAGGCAATACTTC. Protein product: CASGITDRQYF. Looking up the rest from reference TRBV7-8 and TRBJ2-7 gives the full variable domain: GAGVSQSPRYKVAKRGQDVALRCDPISGHVSLFWYQQALGQGPEFLTYFQNEAQLDKSGLPSDRFFAERPEGSVSTLKIQRTQQEDSAVYLCASGITDRQYFGPGTRLTVT.